This T cell receptor (beta chain) derives from a study of shared clonotypes between healthy human individuals. As processed by the authors: Junction-only sequences without quality scores were provided by ImmunoSEQ, so filtering was different. Only in-frame clones appear in the TCRdb table, and some are missing; sequencing was by immunoSEQ multiplex PCR. V, J and clone size are those of that table, while D and trimming were read from the DNA. In the table there are about 1 million clones, roughly 80% of which are singletons. The length of the CDR3 is 15 residues. Trimming took 6 bases from V and 3 from J, leaving 15 bases between them. Germline V CDR1 and CDR2: WSHSY, SAAADI.

This clonotype was sampled from a young man in good health. What was sequenced was memory CD4+ T cells sorted from blood. As to subset: CD45RA-negative fraction. This rearrangement joins TRBV10-2 to TRBJ2-1; tentative D call: TRBD1 (8 bases). In DNA form, the CDR3 reads TGCGCCAGCAGCCACAGGGGGGGGGACTACAATGAGCAGTTCTTC. Encoded protein: CASSHRGGDYNEQFF.